These 20 T cell receptor beta chains share one sample of origin, sequenced in a study of Tregs in tolerant kidney transplant recipients. Measured with immunoSEQ multiplex PCR; TCRdb has only the in-frame clones, and not every one. The profile shows tens of thousands of clones, roughly 89% of them singletons. Here the sequenced sample was CD4+ T cells from blood, taken before the transplant. The receptors stem from a human donor who received a combined kidney and bone marrow transplant.

This rearrangement joins TRBV27 to TRBJ1-1, with TRBD1 matching 9 bases. CDR1 is MNHEY, CDR2 SMNVEV, per germline (reference sequence). The CDR3 sequence is 14 residues long. J lost 9 bases, V lost 5 bases, and 10 bases had no gene match. CDR3 in DNA: TGTGCCAGCAGTACCGGACAGGGGATGGACAAAGCTTTCTTT. This codes for CASSTGQGMDKAFF.

The V and J genes are TRBV2 and TRBJ2-2; tentative D call: TRBD1 (6 bases). The CDR3 has 16 residues. Germline CDR1 and CDR2: SNHLY and FYNNEI. Trimming removed 6 bases from V and 0 bases from J, with 14 bases in between. CDR3 in amino acids: CASRGQSLTNTGELFF. As DNA, the CDR3 is TGTGCCAGCAGAGGACAGTCCCTAACGAACACCGGGGAGCTGTTTTTT. The complete variable domain, with remaining parts taken from reference TRBV2 and TRBJ2-2, reads EPEVTQTPSHQVTQMGQEVILRCVPISNHLYFYWYRQILGQKVEFLVSFYNNEISEKSEIFDDQFSVERPDGSNFTLKIRSTKLEDSAMYFCASRGQSLTNTGELFFGEGSRLTVL.

The rearrangement joins TRBV5-1 to TRBJ2-7, with TRBD2 matching over 8 bases. CDR1 SGHRS and CDR2 YFSETQ come from the germline V gene. The J segment lost 5 bases and the V segment lost 0 bases, leaving 4 bases of the junction unmatched. CDR3 length equals 14 residues. The DNA of the CDR3 is TGCGCCAGCAGCTTGGGCGGGGGGTCCGACGAGCAGTACTTC. It is translated as CASSLGGGSDEQYF.

The chain links TRBV27 to TRBJ2-3; D not certain. The CDR3 spans 15 residues. V shed 5 bases and J shed 0 bases, with 12 bases lying between them. In germline, CDR1 is MNHEY, CDR2 SMNVEV (reference sequence). CDR3 sequence (DNA): TGTGCCAGCAGTCTATTCCGTGTTAGCACAGATACGCAGTATTTT. This sequence encodes CASSLFRVSTDTQYF.

This chain links TRBV18 with TRBJ2-7, with 9 positions matching TRBD1. The trim removed 4 bases at V and 2 bases at J, leaving 6 bases unmatched. CDR3 size: 15 residues. Germline V gene lookup returns CDR1 KGHSH and CDR2 LQKENI. The CDR3 nucleotides read TGTGCCAGCTCACAGACAGGGGGGGTGACCTACGAGCAGTACTTC. Its protein product is CASSQTGGVTYEQYF.

The V gene is TRBV5-1, the J gene TRBJ2-2; 13 bases map to TRBD2. V shed 5 bases, J shed 5 bases, and the junction held 12 bases outside the gene matches. From germline, CDR1 is SGHRS and CDR2 YFSETQ. The CDR3 is 18 amino acids. CDR3 nucleotide sequence: TGCGCCAGCAGAATGAGGACTAGCGGGAGCCTTGGTACCGGGGAGCTGTTTTTT. Translated: CASRMRTSGSLGTGELFF. Drawing the rest from reference TRBV5-1 and TRBJ2-2, the complete variable domain is KAGVTQTPRYLIKTRGQQVTLSCSPISGHRSVSWYQQTPGQGLQFLFEYFSETQRNKGNFPGRFSGRQFSNSRSEMNVSTLELGDSALYLCASRMRTSGSLGTGELFFGEGSRLTVL.

This rearrangement joins TRBV14 to TRBJ2-1; D gene unclear. The CDR3 is made up of 13 amino acids. The ends were cut back, 1 base at V and 6 bases at J, with 7 bases in the middle. Germline CDR1 reads SGHDN; CDR2 reads FVKESK. CDR3 in DNA: TGTGCCAGCAGCCAAGTTTCCCTCAATGAGCAGTTCTTC. It specifies CASSQVSLNEQFF.

This chain connects TRBV28 to TRBJ2-7, with D perhaps TRBD2 (6 bases). The CDR3 contains 14 residues. V was trimmed by 6 bases and J by 0 bases, leaving 12 bases between them. Germline assignment: CDR1 MDHEN and CDR2 SYDVKM. In DNA form, the CDR3 reads TGTGCCAGCAGGCCCGGGGGTGACTCCTACGAGCAGTACTTC. Protein: CASRPGGDSYEQYF.

The chain uses TRBV29-1 and TRBJ2-5; perhaps TRBD2 as D (7 bases). V was trimmed by 6 bases and J by 5 bases, leaving 19 bases between them. CDR1 and CDR2 from the germline V gene are SQVTM and ANQGSEA. The CDR3 extends over 14 amino acids. CDR3 sequence: CSVRGGGASETQYF. CDR3 in DNA: TGCAGCGTCAGAGGGGGGGGCGCATCGGAGACCCAGTACTTC.

The V call is TRBV6-6, the J call TRBJ2-2; a weak D match, TRBD1 (6 bases). V was cut by 8 bases and J by 1 base, with 14 bases left in between. The CDR3 runs to 15 residues. Germline V gene sequence: CDR1 MNHNY, CDR2 SVGAGI (reference sequence). The CDR3 nucleotides are TGTGCCAGCTTGGGCGCACAGGGGAACACCGGGGAGCTGTTTTTT. Amino acid sequence: CASLGAQGNTGELFF.

The chain uses TRBV30 and TRBJ2-7; possibly TRBD1 for D (5 bases). Deletions cut 8 bases from V and 0 bases from J, with 14 bases between. CDR3 size: 13 residues. Germline CDR1 and CDR2: GTSNPN and SVGIG (reference sequence). CDR3: CAGNSGHSYEQYF. CDR3 coding DNA: TGTGCCGGAAATTCAGGGCACTCCTACGAGCAGTACTTC. The full variable domain, its missing parts supplied by reference TRBV30 and TRBJ2-7, is SQTIHQWPATLVQPVGSPLSLECTVEGTSNPNLYWYRQAAGRGLQLLFYSVGIGQISSEVPQNLSASRPQDRQFILSSKKLLLSDSGFYLCAGNSGHSYEQYFGPGTRLTVT.

This chain uses TRBV4-2 with TRBJ2-1; TRBD1 matches 9 bases. Germline CDR1 LGHNA, CDR2 YNFKEQ. The CDR3 runs to 18 residues. V shed 0 bases and J 9 bases; nucleotides not matched to a gene: 15. The CDR3: CASSQELGVRTGGIEQFF. Written as DNA, the CDR3 is TGTGCCAGCAGCCAAGAGCTGGGGGTACGCACAGGGGGCATTGAGCAGTTCTTC.

The chain joins TRBV25-1 to TRBJ1-2, with D perhaps TRBD1 (5 bases). V was shortened by 3 bases and J by 5 bases, with 19 bases between the two germline ends. Germline loops: CDR1 MGHDK, CDR2 SYGVNS. The CDR3 runs to 16 residues. The CDR3, as DNA: TGTGCCAGCAGTGACAAATGGGGGAGGGGTAGATATGGCTACACCTTC. Protein sequence: CASSDKWGRGRYGYTF.

This chain uses TRBV10-3 with TRBJ2-1; 9 positions match TRBD2. V shed 4 bases, J shed 6 bases, and the junction held 10 bases outside the gene matches. The germline V gene encodes CDR1 ENHRY and CDR2 SYGVKD. There are 16 residues in the CDR3. The CDR3 DNA sequence: TGTGCCATCAGTGGCTTAGCGGGAGAGGCTAGCAATGAGCAGTTCTTC. Its translation is CAISGLAGEASNEQFF.

This clone was seen only once. V and J are TRBV5-8 and TRBJ2-2; 8 positions match TRBD1. V lost 3 bases to trimming and J lost 4 bases; unmatched junction nucleotides: 5. CDR1 and CDR2 from the germline V gene are SGHTS and YDEGEE. This CDR3 comprises 15 residues. CDR3 DNA sequence: TGTGCCAGCAGCTGGAGGGACAGGCGCACCGGGGAGCTGTTTTTT. Translating gives CASSWRDRRTGELFF.

The chain is built from TRBV14 and TRBJ2-7; 8 bases match TRBD1. J gave up 0 bases and V 5 bases, and 18 bases lay outside the gene matches. Germline V gives CDR1 SGHDN, CDR2 FVKESK. The CDR3 has 19 residues. CDR3 sequence: CASSTWARGPRGTSYEQYF. The CDR3 region has the DNA TGTGCCAGCAGCACGTGGGCCAGGGGGCCCAGGGGGACCTCCTACGAGCAGTACTTC.

The genes are TRBV5-4 and TRBJ2-5, with TRBD1 matching over 7 bases. The CDR3 covers 15 residues. Losses at the gene ends were 0 bases for V and 1 base for J; bases not matched to a gene: 3. CDR1 and CDR2 from the germline V gene are SGHNT and YYREEE (reference sequence). CDR3 in amino acids: CASSLDAGGQETQYF. CDR3 coding DNA: TGTGCCAGCAGCTTGGACGCAGGGGGCCAAGAGACCCAGTACTTC. Complete variable domain (other parts from reference TRBV5-4 and TRBJ2-5): ETGVTQSPTHLIKTRGQQVTLRCSSQSGHNTVSWYQQALGQGPQFIFQYYREEENGRGNFPPRFSGLQFPNYSSELNVNALELDDSALYLCASSLDAGGQETQYFGPGTRLLVL.

The chain combines TRBV2 with TRBJ2-1; possibly TRBD2 for D (6 bases). The CDR3 sequence is 15 residues long. Germline assignment: CDR1 SNHLY and CDR2 FYNNEI. V was trimmed by 6 bases and J by 6 bases, leaving 18 bases between them. DNA for the CDR3: TGTGCCAGCAGCCTGATCACGGGAGCCAGCAATGAGCAGTTCTTC. It codes for CASSLITGASNEQFF. The full variable domain, with the rest looked up from reference TRBV2 and TRBJ2-1, is EPEVTQTPSHQVTQMGQEVILRCVPISNHLYFYWYRQILGQKVEFLVSFYNNEISEKSEIFDDQFSVERPDGSNFTLKIRSTKLEDSAMYFCASSLITGASNEQFFGPGTRLTVL.

The chain couples TRBV9 to TRBJ2-7, with D perhaps matching TRBD2 (6 bases). The germline CDR1 and CDR2 sequences are SGDLS and YYNGEE. This CDR3 has 12 residues. Trimming took 7 bases from V and 3 from J, leaving 11 bases between them. CDR3 nucleotides: TGTGCCAGCGGGAGGAACAACTACGAGCAGTACTTC. This gives the protein CASGRNNYEQYF.

The chain carries TRBV10-3 and TRBJ2-7; 7 bases align to TRBD2. Unmatched junction bases numbered 6, after V lost 4 bases and J lost 0 bases. The germline V gene encodes CDR1 ENHRY and CDR2 SYGVKD. CDR3 length equals 15 residues. CDR3 in DNA: TGTGCCATCAGTGGGGGGGGACTGAGCTCCTACGAGCAGTACTTC. This sequence encodes CAISGGGLSSYEQYF.